One and the same sample provided the 15 T cell receptor beta chains below, sequenced in a study of CD8+ T cells in alopecia areata. Following RNA extraction, reverse transcription yielded cDNA that acted as the sequencing template. TCRdb keeps only in-frame clones here, not all; method: immunoSEQ multiplex PCR. The table has around 140,000 clones, 87% seen once. The sample consisted of CD8+ T cells sorted from blood, taken at week 0. These receptor sequences come from a human donor with alopecia areata.

This clone was observed once. This CDR3 reads CSTQRGEQFF. The CDR3 region has the DNA TGCAGTACCCAGCGGGGTGAGCAGTTCTTC. The chain has TRBV20-1 and TRBJ2-1; 7 nucleotides align to TRBD2. This CDR3 comprises 10 residues. V gave up 8 bases and J gave up 9 bases; unmatched junction bases: 4. Germline V gene sequence: CDR1 DFQATT, CDR2 SNEGSKA (reference sequence).

CDR3: CASTKDTQYF. In DNA form, the CDR3 reads TGTGCCAGCACAAAAGATACGCAGTATTTT. This chain uses TRBV6-1 with TRBJ2-3, with unresolved D. CDR3 length: 10 residues. Germline V gene data show CDR1 as MNHNS and CDR2 as SASEGT. The V end was cut by 7 bases, the J end by 5 bases, with 4 bases between.

The chain joins TRBV4-1 to TRBJ2-1; no clear D. With 3 bases removed from V and 3 bases from J, the gap between germline ends came to 18 bases. Per germline, CDR1 MGHRA and CDR2 YSYEKL. The CDR3 length is 17 residues. For the CDR3, the DNA is TGCGCCAGCAGCCAGGCACCTGGGCGGACGATCTACAATGAGCAGTTCTTC. As protein: CASSQAPGRTIYNEQFF.

This chain uses TRBV6-5 with TRBJ2-7, with a possible D match to TRBD1 (5 bases). The ends were cut back, 5 bases at V and 3 bases at J, with 17 bases in the middle. Per germline, CDR1 MNHEY and CDR2 SVGAGI. The CDR3 has 15 amino acids. The chain's CDR3 is CASSPQGGVYYEQYF. The CDR3 DNA reads TGTGCCAGCAGTCCCCAGGGTGGGGTCTACTACGAGCAGTACTTC.

The chain has TRBV5-6 and TRBJ1-1, with 8 bases fitting TRBD1. Per the germline V gene, CDR1 is SGHDT and CDR2 is YYEEEE. The junction had 9 bases not matched to a gene; V was cut back by 4 bases and J by 4 bases. The CDR3 spans 15 residues. The CDR3, as DNA: TGTGCCAGCAGCCCCGGACAGGGACTAGGCACTGAAGCTTTCTTT. Encoded protein: CASSPGQGLGTEAFF.

This CDR3 reads CASSLVLAGTDTQYF. The CDR3 coding sequence is TGCGCCAGCAGCTTGGTTTTAGCTGGCACAGATACGCAGTATTTT. The V and J genes are TRBV5-1 and TRBJ2-3; D call uncertain. Germline CDR1 is SGHRS and CDR2 is YFSETQ. The length of the CDR3 is 15 residues. V was clipped by 0 bases and J by 1 base, with 9 bases between them. Full variable domain (missing parts from reference TRBV5-1 and TRBJ2-3): KAGVTQTPRYLIKTRGQQVTLSCSPISGHRSVSWYQQTPGQGLQFLFEYFSETQRNKGNFPGRFSGRQFSNSRSEMNVSTLELGDSALYLCASSLVLAGTDTQYFGPGTRLTVL.

The V and J genes are TRBV5-1 and TRBJ2-7; D is unresolved. With 2 bases removed from V and 2 bases from J, the gap between germline ends came to 8 bases. Looked up from germline, CDR1 is SGHRS and CDR2 is YFSETQ. The CDR3 is 13 residues long. The CDR3 region is CASSFDDTYEQYF. In nucleotides, the CDR3 is TGCGCCAGCAGCTTTGACGACACCTACGAGCAGTACTTC.

The rearrangement uses TRBV2 and TRBJ2-3; D possibly corresponds to TRBD2 (6 bases). Germline assignment: CDR1 SNHLY and CDR2 FYNNEI. V was clipped by 10 bases and J by 0 bases, with 11 bases between them. The length of the CDR3 is 13 residues. The CDR3 spells CATPGGSTDTQYF. For the CDR3, the DNA is TGTGCCACCCCCGGGGGTAGCACAGATACGCAGTATTTT.

This rearrangement joins TRBV5-4 to TRBJ2-1; TRBD2 agrees at 8 bases. J lost 8 bases, V lost 2 bases, and 9 bases had no gene match. The CDR3 runs 15 residues. The germline V gene encodes CDR1 SGHNT and CDR2 YYREEE (reference sequence). CDR3 nucleotides: TGTGCCAGCAGCTTCCTAGCGGGTGTGCTGGATGAGCAGTTCTTC. Protein product: CASSFLAGVLDEQFF.

The J gene is TRBJ2-3, the V gene TRBV19, with D possibly TRBD2 on 6 matching bases. Germline V gene sequence: CDR1 LNHDA, CDR2 SQIVND (reference sequence). The CDR3 covers 13 residues. Trimming took 10 bases from V and 0 from J, leaving 11 bases between them. Here the CDR3 DNA reads TGTGCCACGGGGGTTACTAGCACAGATACGCAGTATTTT. It codes for CATGVTSTDTQYF.

The rearrangement joins TRBV14 to TRBJ2-2, with 9 bases aligning to TRBD2. Germline CDR1 and CDR2: SGHDN and FVKESK. Unmatched junction bases numbered 17, after V lost 5 bases and J lost 1 base. The CDR3 loop spans 20 amino acids. The CDR3: CASSTLGLAGHQWNTGELFF. Here the CDR3 DNA reads TGTGCCAGCAGCACGCTTGGGCTAGCGGGGCACCAATGGAACACCGGGGAGCTGTTTTTT.

This clone has a handful of counts. The gene calls are TRBV7-2 and TRBJ2-3; D unresolved. The CDR3 consists of 15 residues. Germline V gene lookup returns CDR1 SGHTA and CDR2 FQGNSA. With 5 bases removed from V and 4 bases from J, the gap between germline ends came to 16 bases. CDR3 sequence: CASSLPMAWPDTQYF. CDR3 coding DNA: TGTGCCAGCAGCCTCCCGATGGCGTGGCCAGATACGCAGTATTTT.

This chain links TRBV2 with TRBJ2-3; unclear D gene. Germline CDR1 is SNHLY and CDR2 is FYNNEI. The CDR3 is made up of 14 amino acids. V lost 1 base and J lost 6, with 11 bases in between. Here the CDR3 reads CASSEGQNTDTQYF. CDR3 DNA sequence: TGTGCCAGCAGTGAAGGGCAGAATACGGATACGCAGTATTTT. The whole variable domain, remainder taken from reference TRBV2 and TRBJ2-3, is EPEVTQTPSHQVTQMGQEVILRCVPISNHLYFYWYRQILGQKVEFLVSFYNNEISEKSEIFDDQFSVERPDGSNFTLKIRSTKLEDSAMYFCASSEGQNTDTQYFGPGTRLTVL.

The chain employs TRBV7-9 and TRBJ2-7, with 11 positions matching TRBD2. The germline V gene encodes CDR1 SEHNR and CDR2 FQNEAQ (reference sequence). The CDR3 loop spans 16 amino acids. The V and J ends lost 5 bases and 2 bases, in that order; junction bases with no gene match: 8. CDR3 DNA sequence: TGTGCCAGCAGCCACAGTAGCGGGAGGGACCCCTACGAGCAGTACTTC. It specifies CASSHSSGRDPYEQYF.

This clone was seen only a few times. The rearrangement joins TRBV19 to TRBJ1-1; D ambiguous. The CDR3 runs to 14 residues. V lost 8 bases to trimming and J lost 3 bases, with 16 bases between them. Germline V gives CDR1 LNHDA, CDR2 SQIVND (reference sequence). Written as DNA, the CDR3 is TGTGCCAGTCGGTCCAGGTTCTTCGACACTGAAGCTTTCTTT. Its protein product is CASRSRFFDTEAFF.